These T cell receptor beta chains were read from a single sample in a study of blood T cell repertoires in COVID-19. Here immunoSEQ multiplex PCR was the method, and the copy in TCRdb shows in-frame clones only, minus some. The data show under 450,000 clones, with around 84% seen just once and more than 1% held by the top ten. The sequencing sample was made of peripheral blood. The origin of the receptors is a human donor with acute or convalescent COVID-19. The donor label of this sample is uncertain. Both conserved end residues are part of each CDR3.

v_gene	j_gene	len	CDR3aa
TRBV6-1	TRBJ1-3	15	CASSEGQVQLNTIYF
TRBV4-1	TRBJ1-2	15	CASSQVQGENYGYTF
TRBV19	TRBJ2-3	15	CASSIWTDITDTQYF
TRBV10-2	TRBJ2-1	16	CASSEFGYSSYNEQFF
TRBV6-6	TRBJ1-5	15	CASSKRETLNQPQHF
TRBV30	TRBJ1-5	13	CAWSNGQYQPQHF
TRBV30	TRBJ1-6	13	CAWSGQANSPLHF
TRBV4-1	TRBJ2-2	13	CAIQGSSTGELFF
TRBV7-2	TRBJ2-5	15	CASSSEGGGWETQYF
TRBV28	TRBJ1-5	14	CATYRQGARQPQHF
TRBV18	TRBJ2-1	13	CASSPGTGLEQFF
TRBV20-1	TRBJ2-1	14	CSASGTSGKGEQFF
TRBV15	TRBJ1-2	15	CATSRDLGQLYGYTF
TRBV5-6	TRBJ2-7	14	CASSLETDTYEQYF
TRBV27	TRBJ2-6	15	CASSSHSSGANVLTF
TRBV7-4	TRBJ2-7	13	CASRLGGRREQYF
TRBV5-1	TRBJ2-7	15	CASSLEGTRGYEQYF
TRBV5-4	TRBJ1-2	16	CASSLGGGRINYGYTF
TRBV23-1	TRBJ2-1	15	CASSRCGTGNNEQFF
TRBV6-6	TRBJ1-2	15	CASSYSRGQDYGYTF
TRBV5-1	TRBJ2-7	15	CASSFQIAGVNEQYF
TRBV7-2	TRBJ2-1	17	CASSTTLLAGRSNEQFF
TRBV3-1/TRBV3-2	TRBJ1-2	13	CASRRTGNYGYTF